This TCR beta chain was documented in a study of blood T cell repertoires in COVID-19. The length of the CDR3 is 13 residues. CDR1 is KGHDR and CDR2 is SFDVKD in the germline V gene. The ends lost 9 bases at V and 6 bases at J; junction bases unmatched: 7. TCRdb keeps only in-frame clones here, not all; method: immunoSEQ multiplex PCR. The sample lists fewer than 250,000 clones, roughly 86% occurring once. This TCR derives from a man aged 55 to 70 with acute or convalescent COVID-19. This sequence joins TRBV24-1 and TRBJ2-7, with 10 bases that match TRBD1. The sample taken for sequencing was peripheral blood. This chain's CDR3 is CATGGQGFSEQYF. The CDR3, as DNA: TGTGCCACCGGGGGACAGGGGTTTTCCGAGCAGTACTTC.